The rows below give T cell receptor beta chains drawn from one sample of a study of long-term antiretroviral therapy in people with HIV. Some clones are missing from TCRdb's copy, which holds only in-frame ones; the method was immunoSEQ multiplex PCR. The sample yields about 25,000 clones, 65% to 90% seen once. The sample consisted of unsorted PBMCs, taken 1.2 years after starting antiretroviral therapy. Receptors originate from a man aged 45 to 65 with HIV. The CDR3 runs from the conserved cysteine through the conserved F or W. A D gene is named only where the DNA matches it firmly. Not every row has a clone size; where given, it reads once, few, many or a size class.

>TRBV18|.|TRBJ1-2|.
CASSPLETADYGYTF
TGTGCCAGCTCACCCCTCGAGACGGCTGACTATGGCTACACCTTC
>TRBV6-1|.|TRBJ2-7|.
CASSEAWTESYEQYF
TGTGCCAGCAGTGAAGCTTGGACTGAATCCTACGAGCAGTACTTC
>TRBV7-6|.|TRBJ1-6|.
CASSPDASENSPLHF
TGTGCCAGCAGCCCGGACGCCTCGGAAAATTCACCCCTCCACTTT
>TRBV6-5|.|TRBJ1-3|TRBD1
CASSYRTGGGNTIYF
TGTGCCAGCAGTTACCGGACAGGGGGCGGAAACACCATATATTTT
>TRBV7-2|.|TRBJ1-2|.
CASSLDLYYGYTF
TGTGCCAGCAGCTTAGACCTATACTATGGCTACACCTTC
>TRBV11-2|.|TRBJ1-1|.
CASTTSSGSSRTEAFF
TGTGCCAGCACCACTAGCTCAGGCTCGTCAAGGACTGAAGCTTTCTTT
>TRBV6-5|.|TRBJ1-2|.
CASSYDGGGYTF
TGTGCCAGCAGTTACGACGGGGGGGGCTACACCTTC
>TRBV6-5|.|TRBJ2-3|.
CASRPGRITDTQYF
TGTGCCAGCAGACCCGGACGGATCACAGATACGCAGTATTTT
>TRBV5-5|.|TRBJ1-1|.
CASSLGGGGYTNTEAFF
TGTGCCAGCAGCTTGGGAGGTGGAGGGTATACCAACACTGAAGCTTTCTTT
>TRBV6-6|.|TRBJ2-7|.
CASSPPDSLPYEQYF
TGTGCCAGCAGTCCCCCGGACAGCCTACCTTACGAGCAGTACTTC
>TRBV5-8|.|TRBJ2-5|.
CASSPAILSQYF
TGTGCCAGCAGCCCTGCTATTTTATCCCAGTACTTC
>TRBV7-9|.|TRBJ2-7|.
CASSLDGGPSYEQYF
TGTGCCAGCAGCTTAGATGGGGGGCCTTCCTACGAGCAGTACTTC
>TRBV4-1|.|TRBJ1-1|.
CASSQVGAAMNTEAFF
TGCGCCAGCAGCCAAGTGGGGGCCGCAATGAACACTGAAGCTTTCTTT
>TRBV30|few|TRBJ2-2|TRBD2
CAWRRLAGGSTGELFF
TGTGCCTGGAGACGGCTAGCGGGGGGGTCCACCGGGGAGCTGTTTTTT
>TRBV6-6|.|TRBJ2-7|TRBD1
CASSFSGQGSEEQYF
TGTGCCAGCAGTTTCTCCGGACAGGGGAGCGAAGAGCAGTACTTC
>TRBV7-2|.|TRBJ2-7|TRBD1
CASSLVTGTYEQYF
TGTGCCAGCAGCTTAGTGACAGGGACCTACGAGCAGTACTTC
>TRBV2|once|TRBJ1-2|.
CASSPPDRSNYGYTF
TGTGCCAGCAGCCCACCAGACAGGTCTAACTATGGCTACACCTTC
>TRBV19|.|TRBJ1-1|.
CASSLEREVDTEAFF
TGTGCCAGTAGCCTGGAGAGGGAGGTGGACACTGAAGCTTTCTTT
>TRBV11-2|.|TRBJ1-1|TRBD1
CASSPQPGQGRMLNTEAFF
TGTGCCAGCAGCCCTCAGCCGGGACAGGGTAGGATGCTGAACACTGAAGCTTTCTTT
>TRBV19|.|TRBJ2-5|.
CASSKVVLETQYF
TGTGCCAGTAGTAAGGTGGTACTAGAGACCCAGTACTTC
>TRBV28|.|TRBJ1-6|.
CASSRSGYSPLHF
TGTGCCAGCAGTCGATCAGGATATTCACCCCTCCACTTT
>TRBV9|.|TRBJ2-2|TRBD1
CASVWTGVETGELFF
TGTGCCAGCGTATGGACAGGGGTTGAGACCGGGGAGCTGTTTTTT
>TRBV2|.|TRBJ1-5|.
CASSEGGASNQPQHF
TGTGCCAGCAGTGAAGGGGGCGCGAGCAATCAGCCCCAGCATTTT
>TRBV28|.|TRBJ1-1|.
CASSLTIMNTEAFF
TGTGCCAGCAGTTTGACTATAATGAACACTGAAGCTTTCTTT
>TRBV5-1|few|TRBJ1-3|TRBD1
CASSGTGGNTIYF
TGCGCCAGCAGTGGGACAGGGGGAAACACCATATATTTT
>TRBV7-9|.|TRBJ2-1|.
CASSPHGNEQFF
TGTGCCAGCAGCCCACATGGCAATGAGCAGTTCTTC
>TRBV28|.|TRBJ1-4|TRBD1
CASSPIQGWDEKLFF
TGTGCCAGCAGTCCGATACAGGGGTGGGATGAAAAACTGTTTTTT
>TRBV5-1|.|TRBJ2-1|TRBD2
CASSSGGAGGFNEQFF
TGCGCCAGCAGCTCGGGAGGGGCGGGGGGTTTTAATGAGCAGTTCTTC
>TRBV6-5|.|TRBJ2-5|.
CASSYSTQGGTQYF
TGTGCCAGCAGTTACTCGACGCAGGGGGGGACCCAGTACTTC
>TRBV11-2|.|TRBJ2-2|.
CASSLLGGNTGELFF
TGTGCCAGCAGCTTATTGGGTGGGAACACCGGGGAGCTGTTTTTT
>TRBV11-2|.|TRBJ1-2|.
CASSLSDIPLGYTF
TGTGCCAGCAGCTTATCCGACATTCCCCTTGGCTACACCTTC
>TRBV5-1|.|TRBJ2-7|.
CASSLGYEQYF
TGCGCCAGCAGCTTAGGCTACGAGCAGTACTTC
>TRBV7-8|.|TRBJ2-2|TRBD1
CASSLVGGGGTGELFF
TGTGCCAGCAGCTTAGTAGGGGGCGGCGGCACCGGGGAGCTGTTTTTT
>TRBV7-8|.|TRBJ2-7|.
CASSPLSGYEQYF
TGTGCCAGCAGTCCTCTCTCCGGCTACGAGCAGTACTTC
>TRBV19|few|TRBJ2-3|.
CASSIRGETDTQYF
TGTGCCAGTAGTATCAGGGGTGAAACAGATACGCAGTATTTT
>TRBV2|.|TRBJ1-5|.
CASSVIRGRGSNQPQHF
TGTGCCAGCAGTGTAATCAGGGGACGGGGTAGCAATCAGCCCCAGCATTTT
>TRBV5-1|.|TRBJ2-4|.
CASSLEGGGNIQYF
TGCGCCAGCAGCCTGGAGGGGGGCGGGAACATTCAGTACTTC
>TRBV5-1|.|TRBJ1-1|.
CASSLGLGTEAFF
TGCGCCAGCAGCTTGGGGTTGGGCACTGAAGCTTTCTTT
>TRBV28|.|TRBJ2-2|TRBD1
CASSLQGAVVAGELFF
TGTGCCAGCAGTCTACAGGGGGCTGTGGTGGCCGGGGAGCTGTTTTTT
>TRBV29-1|.|TRBJ2-4|TRBD1
CSVVVGQGNIQYF
TGCAGCGTTGTGGTCGGACAGGGCAACATTCAGTACTTC
>TRBV7-2|.|TRBJ2-5|TRBD2
CASSRNGGAGETQYF
TGTGCCAGCAGTCGTAACGGGGGGGCCGGGGAGACCCAGTACTTC
>TRBV6-4|.|TRBJ2-3|.
CASSDKVWGAQYF
TGTGCCAGCAGTGATAAGGTTTGGGGGGCGCAGTATTTT
>TRBV2|.|TRBJ1-2|TRBD1
CASRDRGGYYGYTF
TGTGCCAGCAGGGACAGGGGCGGATACTATGGCTACACCTTC
>TRBV19|.|TRBJ2-1|.
CASSIGGAREQFF
TGTGCCAGTAGTATAGGTGGGGCCAGGGAGCAGTTCTTC
>TRBV7-2|.|TRBJ1-2|.
CASSFDSRDGYTF
TGTGCCAGCAGCTTTGACAGCCGGGATGGCTACACCTTC
>TRBV7-6|.|TRBJ2-3|TRBD2
CASIIGGIAGCSDTQYF
TGTGCCAGCATCATTGGAGGGATAGCGGGGTGTTCAGATACGCAGTATTTT
>TRBV5-4|.|TRBJ2-1|TRBD1
CASSLEAGGLNSYNEQFF
TGTGCCAGCAGCTTGGAGGCAGGGGGCCTGAACTCCTACAATGAGCAGTTCTTC
>TRBV5-1|.|TRBJ2-3|TRBD1
CASSPPGGTGEADTQYF
TGCGCCAGCAGCCCGCCGGGGGGGACAGGGGAAGCAGATACGCAGTATTTT
>TRBV2|.|TRBJ2-2|TRBD2
CASTLSGGTSGELFF
TGTGCCAGCACCCTTAGCGGGGGGACCTCCGGGGAGCTGTTTTTT
>TRBV7-9|.|TRBJ1-5|TRBD1
CASSSGQGIQPQHF
TGTGCCAGCAGCTCCGGACAGGGAATTCAGCCCCAGCATTTT
>TRBV5-1|.|TRBJ2-1|TRBD1
CASSLGGTDAYNEQFF
TGCGCCAGCAGCTTGGGGGGGACAGATGCCTACAATGAGCAGTTCTTC
>TRBV2|once|TRBJ2-3|TRBD2
CASSLRTSGGAPVDTQYF
TGTGCCAGCAGTTTACGGACTAGCGGGGGGGCCCCGGTTGATACGCAGTATTTT
>TRBV5-1|.|TRBJ2-5|TRBD1
CASSSQLTGYQETQYF
TGCGCCAGCAGCTCCCAATTGACAGGGTACCAAGAGACCCAGTACTTC
>TRBV7-9|.|TRBJ1-1|.
CALDRQAEAFF
TGTGCCTTAGACAGACAGGCCGAAGCTTTCTTT
>TRBV15|.|TRBJ2-7|.
CATSRDVTDRAEQYF
TGTGCCACCAGCAGAGATGTAACAGATCGGGCCGAGCAGTACTTC
>TRBV28|.|TRBJ2-7|.
CASTHDRGGYVVDEQYF
TGTGCCAGCACCCACGATAGAGGGGGATACGTGGTGGACGAGCAGTACTTC
>TRBV4-1|.|TRBJ1-5|.
CASRPNTGDRNQPQHF
TGCGCCAGCAGACCCAATACAGGTGATCGCAATCAGCCCCAGCATTTT
>TRBV19|.|TRBJ1-2|.
CASSTTRATAVNNYGYTF
TGTGCCAGTAGTACGACCCGGGCCACCGCTGTTAATAACTATGGCTACACCTTC
>TRBV21-1|.|TRBJ2-7|.
CASNCSGGDLYEQYF
TGTGCCAGTAACTGTAGCGGGGGGGACCTATACGAGCAGTACTTC